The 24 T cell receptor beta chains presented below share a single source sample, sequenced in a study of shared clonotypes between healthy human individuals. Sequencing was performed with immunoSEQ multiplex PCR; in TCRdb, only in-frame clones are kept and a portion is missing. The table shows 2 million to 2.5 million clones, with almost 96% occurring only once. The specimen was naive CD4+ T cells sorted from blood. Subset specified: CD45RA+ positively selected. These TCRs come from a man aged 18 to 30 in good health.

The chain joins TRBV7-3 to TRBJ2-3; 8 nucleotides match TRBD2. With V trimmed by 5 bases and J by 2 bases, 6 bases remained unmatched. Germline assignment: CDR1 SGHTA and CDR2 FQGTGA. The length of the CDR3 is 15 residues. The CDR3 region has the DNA TGTGCCAGCAGCGCGGTAGCGGGGCCCACAGATACGCAGTATTTT. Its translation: CASSAVAGPTDTQYF. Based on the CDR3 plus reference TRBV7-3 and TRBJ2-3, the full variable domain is GAGVSQTPSNKVTEKGKYVELRCDPISGHTALYWYRQSLGQGPEFLIYFQGTGAADDSGLPNDRFFAVRPEGSVSTLKIQRTERGDSAVYLCASSAVAGPTDTQYFGPGTRLTVL.

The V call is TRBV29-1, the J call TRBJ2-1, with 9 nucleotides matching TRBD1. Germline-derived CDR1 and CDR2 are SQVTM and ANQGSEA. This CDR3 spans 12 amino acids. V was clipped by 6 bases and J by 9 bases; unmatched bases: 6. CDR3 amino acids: CSVGQGSTEQFF. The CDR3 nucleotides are TGCAGCGTCGGACAGGGGAGTACTGAGCAGTTCTTC.

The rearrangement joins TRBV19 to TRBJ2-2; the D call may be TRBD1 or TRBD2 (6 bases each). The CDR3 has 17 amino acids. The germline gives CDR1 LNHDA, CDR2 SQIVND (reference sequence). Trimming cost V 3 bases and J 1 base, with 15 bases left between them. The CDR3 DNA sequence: TGTGCCAGTAGTATCCTAGGGGGGACAATGAACACCGGGGAGCTGTTTTTT. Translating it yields CASSILGGTMNTGELFF.

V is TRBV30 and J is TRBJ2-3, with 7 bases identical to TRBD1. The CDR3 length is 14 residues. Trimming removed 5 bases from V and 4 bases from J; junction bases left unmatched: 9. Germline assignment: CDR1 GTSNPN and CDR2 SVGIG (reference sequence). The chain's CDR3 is CAWEKGGKADTQYF. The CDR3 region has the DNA TGTGCCTGGGAGAAAGGGGGCAAAGCAGATACGCAGTATTTT.

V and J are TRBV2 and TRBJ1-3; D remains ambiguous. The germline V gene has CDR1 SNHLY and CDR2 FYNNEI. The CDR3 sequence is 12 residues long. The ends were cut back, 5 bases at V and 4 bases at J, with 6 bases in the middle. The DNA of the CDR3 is TGTGCCAGCAGTCCCTTGGGAAACACCATATATTTT. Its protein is CASSPLGNTIYF.

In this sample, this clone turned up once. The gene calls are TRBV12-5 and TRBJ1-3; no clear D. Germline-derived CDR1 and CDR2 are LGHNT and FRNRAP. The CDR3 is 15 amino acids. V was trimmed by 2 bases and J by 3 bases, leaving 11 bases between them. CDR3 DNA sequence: TGTGCTAGTGGTTTGATAACCCCCGGTGGAAACACCATATATTTT. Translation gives CASGLITPGGNTIYF.

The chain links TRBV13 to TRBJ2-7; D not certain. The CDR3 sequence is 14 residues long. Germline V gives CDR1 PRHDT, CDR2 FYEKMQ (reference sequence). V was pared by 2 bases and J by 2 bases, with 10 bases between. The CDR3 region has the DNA TGTGCCAGCAGCTTACGACGGATTACCTACGAGCAGTACTTC. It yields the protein CASSLRRITYEQYF. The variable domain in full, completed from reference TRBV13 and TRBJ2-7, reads AAGVIQSPRHLIKEKRETATLKCYPIPRHDTVYWYQQGPGQDPQFLISFYEKMQSDKGSIPDRFSAQQFSDYHSELNMSSLELGDSALYFCASSLRRITYEQYFGPGTRLTVT.

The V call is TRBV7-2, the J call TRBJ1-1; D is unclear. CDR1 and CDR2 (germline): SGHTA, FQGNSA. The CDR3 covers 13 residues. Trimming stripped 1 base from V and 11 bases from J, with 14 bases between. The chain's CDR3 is CASSLGRFNQAFF. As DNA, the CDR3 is TGTGCCAGCAGCTTAGGACGATTTAACCAGGCTTTCTTT.

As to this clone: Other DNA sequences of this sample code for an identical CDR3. Written as DNA, the CDR3 is TGTGCCAGCTCACCACGGGGTAACACTGAAGCTTTCTTT. It yields the protein CASSPRGNTEAFF. J is TRBJ1-1 and V is TRBV18; no definite D call. V was trimmed by 1 base and J by 2 bases, leaving 5 bases between them. This CDR3 spans 13 amino acids. In germline, CDR1 is KGHSH, CDR2 LQKENI.

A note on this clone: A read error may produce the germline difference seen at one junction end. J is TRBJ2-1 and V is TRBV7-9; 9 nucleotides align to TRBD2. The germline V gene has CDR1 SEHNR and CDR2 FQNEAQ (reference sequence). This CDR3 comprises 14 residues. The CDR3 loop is CASSLAGPYNEQFF. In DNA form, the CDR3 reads TGTGCCAGCAGCCTAGCGGGACCTTACAATGAGCAGTTCTTC. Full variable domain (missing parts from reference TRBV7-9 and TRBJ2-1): DTGVSQNPRHKITKRGQNVTFRCDPISEHNRLYWYRQTLGQGPEFLTYFQNEAQLEKSRLLSDRFSAERPKGSFSTLEIQRTEQGDSAMYLCASSLAGPYNEQFFGPGTRLTVL.

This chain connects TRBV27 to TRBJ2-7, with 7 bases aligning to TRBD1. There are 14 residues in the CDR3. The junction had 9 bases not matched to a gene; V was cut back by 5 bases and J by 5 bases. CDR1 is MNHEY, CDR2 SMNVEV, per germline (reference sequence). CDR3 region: CASSPTGTVNEQYF. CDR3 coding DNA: TGTGCCAGCAGTCCCACCGGGACAGTGAACGAGCAGTACTTC.

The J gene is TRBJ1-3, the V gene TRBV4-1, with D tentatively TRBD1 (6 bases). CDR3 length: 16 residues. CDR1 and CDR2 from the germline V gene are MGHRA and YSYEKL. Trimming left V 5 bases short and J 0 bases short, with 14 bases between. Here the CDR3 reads CASSKTGLISGNTIYF. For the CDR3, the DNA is TGCGCCAGCAGCAAGACAGGTCTCATCTCTGGAAACACCATATATTTT.

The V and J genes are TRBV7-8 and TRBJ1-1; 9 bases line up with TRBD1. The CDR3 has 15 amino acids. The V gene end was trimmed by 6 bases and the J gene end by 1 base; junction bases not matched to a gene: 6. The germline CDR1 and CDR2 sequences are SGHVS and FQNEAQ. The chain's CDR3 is CASRAGTGRNTEAFF. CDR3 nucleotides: TGTGCCAGCAGGGCCGGGACAGGGAGGAACACTGAAGCTTTCTTT.

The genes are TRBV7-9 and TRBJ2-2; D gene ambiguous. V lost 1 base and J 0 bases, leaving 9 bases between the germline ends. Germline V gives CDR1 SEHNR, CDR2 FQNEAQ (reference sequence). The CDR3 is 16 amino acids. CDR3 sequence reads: CASSLGGGANTGELFF. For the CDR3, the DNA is TGTGCCAGCAGCTTAGGCGGCGGTGCGAACACCGGGGAGCTGTTTTTT.

Here the CDR3 DNA reads TGTGCCAGCAGCGTAGCGGGGGGGCCCCCCGGGGAGCTGTTTTTT. It codes for CASSVAGGPPGELFF. The chain couples TRBV5-6 to TRBJ2-2; 11 nucleotides line up with TRBD2. The germline V gene encodes CDR1 SGHDT and CDR2 YYEEEE. This CDR3 has 15 amino acids. After removal of 4 bases from V and 6 bases from J, the junction contained 5 bases not matched to a gene.

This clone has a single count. The CDR3 DNA is TGTGCCAGCAGCTTTGCGGACAGCTCCTACAATGAGCAGTTCTTC. It yields the protein CASSFADSSYNEQFF. The chain is built from TRBV7-9 and TRBJ2-1; weak D call: TRBD1 (6 bases). V lost 3 bases, J lost 0 bases, and 9 bases lay in between. This CDR3 region has 15 residues. In germline, CDR1 is SEHNR, CDR2 FQNEAQ (reference sequence).

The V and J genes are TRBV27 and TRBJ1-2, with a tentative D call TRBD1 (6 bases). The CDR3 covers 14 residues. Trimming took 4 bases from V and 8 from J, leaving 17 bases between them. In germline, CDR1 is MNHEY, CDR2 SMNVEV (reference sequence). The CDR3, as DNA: TGTGCCAGCAGTTCCCCGGGCAGGGGAAAGGGCTACACCTTC. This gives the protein CASSSPGRGKGYTF.

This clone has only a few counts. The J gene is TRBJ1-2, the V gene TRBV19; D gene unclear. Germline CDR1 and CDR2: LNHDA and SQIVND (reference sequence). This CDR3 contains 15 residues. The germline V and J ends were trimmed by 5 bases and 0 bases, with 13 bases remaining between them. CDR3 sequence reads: CASSPRGLANYGYTF. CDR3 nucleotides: TGTGCCAGTAGTCCTCGTGGGTTGGCTAACTATGGCTACACCTTC.

The CDR3 spells CASSPRQGLEPQHF. In DNA, the CDR3 is TGTGCCAGCAGTCCTCGACAGGGCCTTGAGCCCCAGCATTTT. The chain links TRBV27 to TRBJ1-5; 7 bases line up with TRBD1. Germline-derived CDR1 and CDR2 are MNHEY and SMNVEV (reference sequence). This CDR3 has 14 residues. With 5 bases clipped from V and 8 bases from J, the junction kept 9 bases outside the gene matches.

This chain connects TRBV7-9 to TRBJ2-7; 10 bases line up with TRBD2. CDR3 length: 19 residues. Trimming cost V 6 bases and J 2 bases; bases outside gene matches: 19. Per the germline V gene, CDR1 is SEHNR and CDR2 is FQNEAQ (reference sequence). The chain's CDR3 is CASSLIPPRTSGHTYEQYF. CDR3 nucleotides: TGTGCCAGCAGTTTAATCCCTCCCCGGACTAGCGGTCATACCTACGAGCAGTACTTC.

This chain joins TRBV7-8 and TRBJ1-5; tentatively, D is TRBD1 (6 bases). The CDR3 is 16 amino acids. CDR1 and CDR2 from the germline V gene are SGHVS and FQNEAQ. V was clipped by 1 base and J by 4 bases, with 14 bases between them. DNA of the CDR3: TGTGCCAGCAGCTTAGAGGGGGGGGCGAAGAATCAGCCCCAGCATTTT. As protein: CASSLEGGAKNQPQHF.

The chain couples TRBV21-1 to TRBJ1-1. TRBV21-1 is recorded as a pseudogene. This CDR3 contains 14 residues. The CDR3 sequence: CASTSSGGNTEAFF. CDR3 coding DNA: TGTGCCAGCACTTCTAGTGGGGGAAACACTGAAGCTTTCTTT.

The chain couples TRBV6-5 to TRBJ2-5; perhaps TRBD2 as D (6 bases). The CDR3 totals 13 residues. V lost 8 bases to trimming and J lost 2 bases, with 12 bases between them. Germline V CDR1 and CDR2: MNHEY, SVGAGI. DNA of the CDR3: TGTGCCAGCGGGGGGACCATACAAGAGACCCAGTACTTC. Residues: CASGGTIQETQYF.

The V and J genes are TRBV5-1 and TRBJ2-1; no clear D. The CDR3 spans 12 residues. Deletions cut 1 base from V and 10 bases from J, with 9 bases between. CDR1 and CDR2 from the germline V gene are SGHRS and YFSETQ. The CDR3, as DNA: TGCGCCAGCAGCTTGCGTGCTGCCGAGCAGTTCTTC. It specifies CASSLRAAEQFF.